This T cell receptor (beta chain) was found in a study of T cells expressing NK-cell markers. The CDR3 loop spans 13 amino acids. Germline V gene sequence: CDR1 SGHRS, CDR2 YFSETQ. UMIs accompanied the 5'RACE template switching by which TCR beta cDNA was made. Reprocessing the 5' RACE reads, TCRdb reports a single entry for every CDR3 protein and omits DNA. The sample features over 100,000 distinct CDR3 sequences, with less than 20% in its top ten. Specimen: blood T cells: a sorted CD56 or NKG2C T cell subset, CD4+ or CD8+ T cells, or bulk PBMC T cells (not recorded which). The TCR sequence derives from a woman aged 18 to 75 in good health. The rearrangement joins TRBV5-1 to TRBJ1-2. This CDR3 is CASSRYTSYGYTF. Looking up the rest from reference TRBV5-1 and TRBJ1-2 gives the full variable domain: KAGVTQTPRYLIKTRGQQVTLSCSPISGHRSVSWYQQTPGQGLQFLFEYFSETQRNKGNFPGRFSGRQFSNSRSEMNVSTLELGDSALYLCASSRYTSYGYTFGSGTRLTVV.